The sequence of this TCR beta chain was determined in a study of blood T cell repertoires in COVID-19. Study-level information: T cells, B-cell-depleted T cells, or PBMCs provided the cDNA or gDNA that served as material.

The CDR3 length is 16 residues. V lost 2 bases to trimming and J lost 4 bases; unmatched junction nucleotides: 9. Germline CDR1 SGHTA, CDR2 FQGNSA. Sequencing used immunoSEQ multiplex PCR; TCRdb keeps in-frame clones, though not all of them. The data contain 300,000 to 350,000 clones, about nine tenths of them singletons. The receptor's source is a woman aged 60-75 years with COVID-19, enrolled during active disease. The chain is built from TRBV7-2 and TRBJ2-7, with TRBD2 matching 9 bases. Source material: peripheral blood. In nucleotides, the CDR3 is TGTGCCAGCAGCTTAACGGCGGGGGGGCCGGGGTACGAGCAGTACTTC. It is translated as CASSLTAGGPGYEQYF.